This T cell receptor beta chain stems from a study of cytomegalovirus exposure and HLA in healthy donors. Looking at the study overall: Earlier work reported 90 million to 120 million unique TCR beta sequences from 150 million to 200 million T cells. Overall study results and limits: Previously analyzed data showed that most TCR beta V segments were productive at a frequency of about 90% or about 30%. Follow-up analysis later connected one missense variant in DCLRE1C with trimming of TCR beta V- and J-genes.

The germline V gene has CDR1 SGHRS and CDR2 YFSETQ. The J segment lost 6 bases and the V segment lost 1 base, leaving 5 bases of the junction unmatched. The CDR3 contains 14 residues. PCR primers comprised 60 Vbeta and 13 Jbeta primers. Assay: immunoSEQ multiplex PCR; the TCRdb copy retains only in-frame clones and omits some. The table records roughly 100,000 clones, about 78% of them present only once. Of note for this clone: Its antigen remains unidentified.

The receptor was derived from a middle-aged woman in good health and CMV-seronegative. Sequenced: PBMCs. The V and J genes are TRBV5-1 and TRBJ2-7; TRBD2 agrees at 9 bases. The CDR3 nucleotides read TGCGCCAGCAGCTTGATAGCGGGAGACCTCGAGCAGTACTTC. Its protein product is CASSLIAGDLEQYF.